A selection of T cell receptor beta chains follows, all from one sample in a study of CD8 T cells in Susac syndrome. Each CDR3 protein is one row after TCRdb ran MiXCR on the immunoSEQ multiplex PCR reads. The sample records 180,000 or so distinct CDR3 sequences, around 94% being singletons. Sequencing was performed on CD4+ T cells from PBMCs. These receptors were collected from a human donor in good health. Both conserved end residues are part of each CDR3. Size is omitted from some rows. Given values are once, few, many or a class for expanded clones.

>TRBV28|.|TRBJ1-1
CASSSTEAFF
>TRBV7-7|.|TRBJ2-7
CASSLAGSGEQYF
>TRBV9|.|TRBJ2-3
CASSVEGVSTDTQYF
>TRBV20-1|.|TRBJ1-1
CSARDLDRGQYEAFF
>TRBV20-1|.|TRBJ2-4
CSARDQLGKNIQYF
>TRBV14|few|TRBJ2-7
CASSQYYEQYF
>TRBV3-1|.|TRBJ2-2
CASSRQRTNTGELFF
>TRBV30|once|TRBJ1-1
CAWSRVNTEAFF
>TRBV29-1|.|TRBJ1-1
CSASRGTNTEAFF
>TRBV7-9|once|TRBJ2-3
CASSLDTDTDTQYF
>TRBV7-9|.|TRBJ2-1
CASSSYHRAIYNEQFF
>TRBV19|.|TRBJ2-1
CASSIGDRVAEQFF
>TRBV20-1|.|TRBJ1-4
CSAPMQGQNEKLFF
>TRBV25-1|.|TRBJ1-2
CASRTTGGSGYTF
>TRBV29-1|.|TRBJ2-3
CSARQGVADTQYF
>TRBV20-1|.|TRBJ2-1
CSASGGQRYNEQFF
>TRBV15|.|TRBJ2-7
CATSRDFVGGEQYF
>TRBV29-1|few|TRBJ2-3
CSAGGRADTQYF
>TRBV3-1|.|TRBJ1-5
CASSQGQGKPQHF
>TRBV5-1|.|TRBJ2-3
CASTMRGSTDTQYF
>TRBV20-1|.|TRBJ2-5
CSAIQETQYF
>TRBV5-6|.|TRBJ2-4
CASSLLWQGENIQYF
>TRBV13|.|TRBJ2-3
CASSQRTRSDTQYF
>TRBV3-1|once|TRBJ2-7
CASSQDGQFAEQYF
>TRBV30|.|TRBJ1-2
CASGGIGGYGYTF
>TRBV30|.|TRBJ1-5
CAWGVDSNQPQHF
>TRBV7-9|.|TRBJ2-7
CASTPGGVGSYEQYF
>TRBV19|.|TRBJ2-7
CASSREGSYEQYF
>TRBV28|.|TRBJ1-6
CASSWTGTRYNSPLHF
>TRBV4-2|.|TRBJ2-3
CASSQESGGVDTQYF
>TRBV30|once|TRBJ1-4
CACPGGADNEKLFF
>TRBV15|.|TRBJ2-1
CATSVAESSYNEQFF
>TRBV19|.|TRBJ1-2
CASSIDGQGPNGYTF
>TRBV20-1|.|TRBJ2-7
CSASLAGDLYEQYF
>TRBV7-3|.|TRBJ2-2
CASSLTGAASGGELFF
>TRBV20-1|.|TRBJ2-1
CSAPAGGSYNEQFF
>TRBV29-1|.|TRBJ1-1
CSGLGGSNTEAFF
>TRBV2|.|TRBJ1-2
CASSEPLGSSYGYTF
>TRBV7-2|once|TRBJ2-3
CASSTSGTVTDTQYF
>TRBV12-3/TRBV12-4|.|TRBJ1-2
CASSLGGYTF
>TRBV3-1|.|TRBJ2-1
CASRPTGTVKYNEQFF
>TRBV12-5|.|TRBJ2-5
CASGPPSGGSLETQYF
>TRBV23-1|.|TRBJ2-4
CASSQSAGILAKNIQYF
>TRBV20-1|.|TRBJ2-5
CSASNRLAGGVETQYF
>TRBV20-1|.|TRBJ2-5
CSASGHLPQETQYF
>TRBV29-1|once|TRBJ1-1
CSAWGQGAEAFF
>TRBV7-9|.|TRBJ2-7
CTSSIQDGEQYF
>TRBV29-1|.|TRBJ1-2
CSVEGSGAEGYTF
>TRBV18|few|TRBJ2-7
CASSITGGYEQYF
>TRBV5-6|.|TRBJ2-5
CASTRTGLETQYF
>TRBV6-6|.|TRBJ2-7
CASSPVTGWGEQYF
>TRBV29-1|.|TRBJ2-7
CSVARRTGGYEQYF
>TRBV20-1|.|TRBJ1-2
CSGLGYTF
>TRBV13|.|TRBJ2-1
CASSIGGEPPYNEQFF
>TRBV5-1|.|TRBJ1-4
CASSSGPSTNEKLFF
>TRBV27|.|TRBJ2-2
CASSKLGTPGELFF
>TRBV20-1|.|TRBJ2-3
CSARGEGLAGGADTQYF
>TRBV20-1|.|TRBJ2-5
CSAGQAEETQYF
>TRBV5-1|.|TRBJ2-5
CASSWELAGETQYF